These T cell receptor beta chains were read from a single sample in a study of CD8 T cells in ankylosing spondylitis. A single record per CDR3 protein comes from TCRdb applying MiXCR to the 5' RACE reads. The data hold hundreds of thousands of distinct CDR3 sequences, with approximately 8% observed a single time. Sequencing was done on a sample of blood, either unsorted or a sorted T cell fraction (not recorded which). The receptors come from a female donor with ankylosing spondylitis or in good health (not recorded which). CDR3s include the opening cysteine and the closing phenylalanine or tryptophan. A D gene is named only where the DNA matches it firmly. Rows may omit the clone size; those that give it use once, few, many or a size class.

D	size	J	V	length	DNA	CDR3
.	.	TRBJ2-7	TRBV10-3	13	TGTGCCATCCGAGCGGAGAGCTCCTACGAGCAGTACTTC	CAIRAESSYEQYF
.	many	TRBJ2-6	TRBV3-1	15	TGTGCCAGCAGCCAGTATGGGTCTGGGGCCAACGTCCTGACTTTC	CASSQYGSGANVLTF
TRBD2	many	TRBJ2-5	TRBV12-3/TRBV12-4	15	TGTGCCAGCAGTTTACTAGCGGTAGCCCAAGAGACCCAGTACTTC	CASSLLAVAQETQYF
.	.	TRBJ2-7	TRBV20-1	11	TGCAGTGTCCAACCCGGGGACGAGCAGTACTTC	CSVQPGDEQYF
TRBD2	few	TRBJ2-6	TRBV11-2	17	TGTGCCAGCAGCCTTACCGGGGGGAGAAAATGGGCCAACGTCCTGACTTTC	CASSLTGGRKWANVLTF
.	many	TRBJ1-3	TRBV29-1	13	TGCAGCGTTGGAGAGGGGACAGGAAACACCATATATTTT	CSVGEGTGNTIYF
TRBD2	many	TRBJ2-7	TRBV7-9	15	TGTGCCAGCAGCCGACTAGCGGGAGGGGGTTCCGAGCAGTACTTC	CASSRLAGGGSEQYF
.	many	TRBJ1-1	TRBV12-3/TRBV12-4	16	TGTGCCAGCCGGGACCGCAGGGCGAACATGAACACTGAAGCTTTCTTT	CASRDRRANMNTEAFF
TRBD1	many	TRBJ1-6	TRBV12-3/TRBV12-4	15	TGTGCCAGCAGCCTACAGGGGGTAGAATATTCACCCCTCCACTTT	CASSLQGVEYSPLHF
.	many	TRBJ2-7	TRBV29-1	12	TGCAGCGTTCAAACTAACCCCTACGAGCAGTACTTC	CSVQTNPYEQYF
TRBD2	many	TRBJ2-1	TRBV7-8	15	TGTGCCAGCAGCCCCCCTGGAGCGGGGTACAATGAGCAGTTCTTC	CASSPPGAGYNEQFF
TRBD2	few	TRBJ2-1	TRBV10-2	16	TGCGCCAGCAGTGATCATAGAGGGAGGGCCGTGGGTGAGCAGTTCTTC	CASSDHRGRAVGEQFF
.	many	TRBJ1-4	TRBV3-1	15	TGTGCCAGCAGCCAAGACCGGCAGGGTCCTGAAAAACTGTTTTTT	CASSQDRQGPEKLFF
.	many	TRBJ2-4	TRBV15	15	TGTGCCACCAGCAGAGATCGAGGGGCATTGAACATTCAGTACTTC	CATSRDRGALNIQYF
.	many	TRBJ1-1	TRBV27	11	TGTGCCAGCACATTCGGGGATGAAGCTTTCTTT	CASTFGDEAFF
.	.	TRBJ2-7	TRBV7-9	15	TGTGCCAGCAGCCCTAACGGCAAACCCCCCTACGAGCAGTACTTC	CASSPNGKPPYEQYF
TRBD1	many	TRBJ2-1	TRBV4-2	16	TGTGCCAGCAACCACCTAGGGACAGGGGTAAACAATGAGCAGTTCTTC	CASNHLGTGVNNEQFF
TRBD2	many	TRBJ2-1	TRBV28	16	TGTGCCAGCAGTTCCAATAGACTAGCGGGAGGCAATGAGCAGTTCTTC	CASSSNRLAGGNEQFF
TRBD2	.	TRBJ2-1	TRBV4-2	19	TGTGCCAGCAGCCCCGTGCCACTAGCGGGCGGGCCACGGGACAATGAGCAGTTCTTC	CASSPVPLAGGPRDNEQFF
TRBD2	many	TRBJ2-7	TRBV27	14	TGTGCCAGCAGTTTAAGGGGACTAGTAACCGAGCAGTACTTC	CASSLRGLVTEQYF
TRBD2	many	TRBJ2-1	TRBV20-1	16	TGCAGTGCAAGACTAGCGGCCCAGAGCTCCTACAATGAGCAGTTCTTC	CSARLAAQSSYNEQFF
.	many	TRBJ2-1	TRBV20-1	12	TGCAGTGCTAGTGAGCGGCGGGAAAAGCAGTTCTTC	CSASERREKQFF
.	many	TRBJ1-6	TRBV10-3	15	TGTGCCATCAGTGAGGGGTGGGGAAGGAATTCACCCCTCCACTTT	CAISEGWGRNSPLHF
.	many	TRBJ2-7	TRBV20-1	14	TGCAGTGCTAGACCCTCCGGGAGTACCCGAGAGCAGTACTTC	CSARPSGSTREQYF
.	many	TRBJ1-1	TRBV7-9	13	TGTGCCAGCAGTTCGGGACCGACGAGTGAAGCTTTCTTT	CASSSGPTSEAFF
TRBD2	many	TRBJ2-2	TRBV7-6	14	TGTGCCAGCAGCTGGGGGGGAAGCACCGGGGAGCTGTTTTTT	CASSWGGSTGELFF
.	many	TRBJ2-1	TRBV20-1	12	TGCAGTGGAGGAGTGGGGGACAATGAGCAGTTCTTC	CSGGVGDNEQFF
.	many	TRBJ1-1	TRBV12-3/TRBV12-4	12	TGTGCCAGCAGGGGGGGGAACACTGAAGCTTTCTTT	CASRGGNTEAFF
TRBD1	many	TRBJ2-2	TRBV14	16	TGTGCCAGCAGCCAATACAGGGGATCAAACACCGGGGAGCTGTTTTTT	CASSQYRGSNTGELFF
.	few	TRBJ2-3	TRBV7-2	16	TGTGCCAGCAGCTGGGGTGTAAGCGGGAGCACAGATACGCAGTATTTT	CASSWGVSGSTDTQYF
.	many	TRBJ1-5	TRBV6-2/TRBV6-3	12	TGTGCCAGCGGCCCGAGCAATCAGCCCCAGCATTTT	CASGPSNQPQHF
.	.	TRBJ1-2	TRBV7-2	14	TGTGCCAGCAGCCCACCGGGACGGCTCTATGGCTACACCTTC	CASSPPGRLYGYTF
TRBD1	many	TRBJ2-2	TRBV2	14	TGTGCCAGCAGAGAGACAGGGAACTCCGGGGAGCTGTTTTTT	CASRETGNSGELFF
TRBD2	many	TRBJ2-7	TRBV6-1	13	TGTGCCAGCAGCAGAGCGGGGACCTACGAGCAGTACTTC	CASSRAGTYEQYF
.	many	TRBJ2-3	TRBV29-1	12	TGCAGCGTTGAAACCCACGGAGATACGCAGTATTTT	CSVETHGDTQYF
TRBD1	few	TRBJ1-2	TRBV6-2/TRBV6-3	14	TGTGCCAGCACCCCCGCGGGACAGCTTTATGGCTACACCTTC	CASTPAGQLYGYTF
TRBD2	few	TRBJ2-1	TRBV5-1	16	TGCGTCAGCAGCTTGCGGCTAGCGGGAGGGAGAGATGAGCAGTTCTTC	CVSSLRLAGGRDEQFF
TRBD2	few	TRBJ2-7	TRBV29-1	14	TGCAGCGTTGAAAAAGCGGGAGGGTCCTACGAGCAGTACTTC	CSVEKAGGSYEQYF
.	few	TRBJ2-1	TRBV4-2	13	TGTGCCAGCAGCCCGGGGCCCGACAATGAGCAGTTCTTC	CASSPGPDNEQFF
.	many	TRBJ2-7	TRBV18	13	TGTGCCAGCTCACCCCAAGCCTCTATAGAGCAGTACTTC	CASSPQASIEQYF
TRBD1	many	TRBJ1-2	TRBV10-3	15	TGTGCCATCCTCCGGGACAGCCAATCTTACTATGGCTACACCTTC	CAILRDSQSYYGYTF
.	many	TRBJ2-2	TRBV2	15	TGTGCCAGCAGTGATAGGAGCGGTAGAACCGGGGAGCTGTTTTTT	CASSDRSGRTGELFF
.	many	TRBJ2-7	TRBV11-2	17	TGTGCCAGCAGCCCGAAGTATACCGGGAAAGGGCCCTACGAGCAGTACTTC	CASSPKYTGKGPYEQYF
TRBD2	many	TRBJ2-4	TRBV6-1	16	TGTGCCAGCAGCCACCCTAGCGGACCAGCCAAAAACATTCAGTACTTC	CASSHPSGPAKNIQYF
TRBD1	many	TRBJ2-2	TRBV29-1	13	TGCAGTGGGGACAGGGGTAACACCGGGGAGCTGTTTTTT	CSGDRGNTGELFF
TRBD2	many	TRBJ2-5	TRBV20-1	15	TGCAGTGCTCATAAGACTAGCGGGAGCGGCGAGACCCAGTACTTC	CSAHKTSGSGETQYF
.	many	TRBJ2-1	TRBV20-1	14	TGCAGTGCTAGAGATCTGGAGAAACACAATGAGCAGTTCTTC	CSARDLEKHNEQFF
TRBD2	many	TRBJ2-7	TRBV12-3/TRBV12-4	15	TGTGCCAGCAGTTTTCACCTAGCGGACTCCTACGAGCAGTACTTC	CASSFHLADSYEQYF
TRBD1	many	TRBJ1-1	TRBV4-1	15	TGCGCCAGCAGCCATCCCTCGACAGGGAGCACTGAAGCTTTCTTT	CASSHPSTGSTEAFF
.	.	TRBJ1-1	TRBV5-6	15	TGTGCCAGCAGCTTGGTGGGGGGGTCGGACACTGAAGCTTTCTTT	CASSLVGGSDTEAFF
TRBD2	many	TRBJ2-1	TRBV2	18	TGTGCCAGCAGTAACCGTGGGACTAGCGGGAGTACTTACAATGAGCAGTTCTTC	CASSNRGTSGSTYNEQFF
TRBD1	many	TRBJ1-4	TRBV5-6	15	TGTGCCAGCAGCTCCGTGACAGGGTTAAAGGAAAAACTGTTTTTT	CASSSVTGLKEKLFF
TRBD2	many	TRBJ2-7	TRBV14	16	TGTGCCAGCAGCCCCTTAGCGGGAAAGAGCTCCGACGAGCAGTACTTC	CASSPLAGKSSDEQYF
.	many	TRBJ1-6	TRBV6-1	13	TGTGCCACCCGGGGCTCCTATAATTCACCCCTCCACTTT	CATRGSYNSPLHF
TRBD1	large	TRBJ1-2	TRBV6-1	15	TGTGCCAGCAGTAAAGCGACAGGGACCATCTATGGCTACACCTTC	CASSKATGTIYGYTF